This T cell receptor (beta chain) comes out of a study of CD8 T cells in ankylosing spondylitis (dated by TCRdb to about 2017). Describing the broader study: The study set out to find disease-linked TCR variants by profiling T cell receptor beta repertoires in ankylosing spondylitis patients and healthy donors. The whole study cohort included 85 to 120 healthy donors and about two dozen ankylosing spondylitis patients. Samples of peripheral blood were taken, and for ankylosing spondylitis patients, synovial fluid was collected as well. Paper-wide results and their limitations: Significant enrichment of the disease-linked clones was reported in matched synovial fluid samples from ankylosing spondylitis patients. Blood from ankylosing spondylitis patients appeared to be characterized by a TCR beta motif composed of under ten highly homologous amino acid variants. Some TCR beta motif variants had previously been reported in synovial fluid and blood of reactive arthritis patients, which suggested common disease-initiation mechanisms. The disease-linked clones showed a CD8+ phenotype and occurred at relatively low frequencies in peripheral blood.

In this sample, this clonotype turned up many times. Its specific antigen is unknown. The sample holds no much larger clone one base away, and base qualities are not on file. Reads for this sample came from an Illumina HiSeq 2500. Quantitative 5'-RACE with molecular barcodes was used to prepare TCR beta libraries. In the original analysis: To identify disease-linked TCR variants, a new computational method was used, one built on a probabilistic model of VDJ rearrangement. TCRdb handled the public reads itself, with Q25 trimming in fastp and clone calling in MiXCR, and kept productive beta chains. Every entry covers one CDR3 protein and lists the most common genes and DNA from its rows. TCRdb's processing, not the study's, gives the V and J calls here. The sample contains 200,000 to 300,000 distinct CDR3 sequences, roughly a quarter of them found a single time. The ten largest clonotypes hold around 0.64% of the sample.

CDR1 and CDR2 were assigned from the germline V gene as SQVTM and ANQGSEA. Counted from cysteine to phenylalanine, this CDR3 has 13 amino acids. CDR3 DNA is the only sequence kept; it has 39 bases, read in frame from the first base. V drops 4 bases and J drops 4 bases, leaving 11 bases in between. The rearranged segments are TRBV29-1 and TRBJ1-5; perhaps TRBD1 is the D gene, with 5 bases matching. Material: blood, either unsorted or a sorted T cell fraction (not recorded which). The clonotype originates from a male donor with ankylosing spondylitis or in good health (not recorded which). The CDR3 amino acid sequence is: CSVAGQPNQPQHF. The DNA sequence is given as TGCAGCGTTGCGGGGCAGCCTAATCAGCCCCAGCATTTT. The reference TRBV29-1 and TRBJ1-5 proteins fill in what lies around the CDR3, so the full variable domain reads SAVISQKPSRDICQRGTSLTIQCQVDSQVTMMFWYRQQPGQSLTLIATANQGSEATYESGFVIDKFPISRPNLTFSTLTVSNMSPEDSSIYLCSVAGQPNQPQHFGDGTRLSIL.